This is a list of T cell receptor beta chains from one sample in a study of T cell repertoires in cytomegalovirus infection. TCRdb recomputed calls from the reads with MiXCR, one row per CDR3 protein. The sample lists around 280,000 distinct CDR3 sequences; about 8.8% were seen once. Input material: PBMCs. The receptors were sampled from a human donor in good health (CMV status not recorded). Some clones in this sample may be carry-over from other donors' samples. The CDR3 runs from the conserved cysteine through the conserved F or W. Fields, in order: J gene, CDR3 length, V gene, clone size, D gene, CDR3 DNA, CDR3 protein. A D gene is named only where the DNA matches it firmly. Part of the rows lack a size; the others show once, few, many or a class for expanded clones.

j_gene: TRBJ1-5; len: 13; v_gene: TRBV29-1; abundance: many; d_gene: -; CDR3nt: TGCAGCGTTGGCGGACAGTTCAATCAGCCCCAGCATTTT; CDR3aa: CSVGGQFNQPQHF
j_gene: TRBJ1-4; len: 11; v_gene: TRBV7-9; abundance: many; d_gene: -; CDR3nt: TGTGCCGTGGGGGAAGATGAAAAACTGTTTTTT; CDR3aa: CAVGEDEKLFF
j_gene: TRBJ2-1; len: 16; v_gene: TRBV6-2/TRBV6-3; abundance: many; d_gene: TRBD2; CDR3nt: TGTGCCAGCAGTCCGATTACTAGCGGGGGGGCAGGTGAGCAGTTCTTC; CDR3aa: CASSPITSGGAGEQFF
j_gene: TRBJ2-1; len: 13; v_gene: TRBV7-2; abundance: many; d_gene: -; CDR3nt: TGTGCCAGCAGCCTCCCGACCCCGTTAGAGCAGTTCTTC; CDR3aa: CASSLPTPLEQFF
j_gene: TRBJ2-5; len: 16; v_gene: TRBV2; abundance: many; d_gene: TRBD2; CDR3nt: TGTGCCAGCAGACCCACCGGGACTAGCGGAGAAGAGACCCAGTACTTC; CDR3aa: CASRPTGTSGEETQYF
j_gene: TRBJ2-1; len: 13; v_gene: TRBV29-1; abundance: many; d_gene: TRBD1; CDR3nt: TGCAGCGTTGAAAAGACAGGGGGCTATGAGCAGTTCTTC; CDR3aa: CSVEKTGGYEQFF
j_gene: TRBJ1-5; len: 17; v_gene: TRBV28; abundance: many; d_gene: -; CDR3nt: TGTGCCAGCAGTTTAGGCCCCGGGACACGAGTAAATCAGCCCCAGCATTTT; CDR3aa: CASSLGPGTRVNQPQHF
j_gene: TRBJ1-1; len: 14; v_gene: TRBV14; abundance: many; d_gene: -; CDR3nt: TGTGCCAGCAGCCAAGTGAGGGGAGGGACTGAAGCTTTCTTT; CDR3aa: CASSQVRGGTEAFF
j_gene: TRBJ2-4; len: 16; v_gene: TRBV5-1; abundance: -; d_gene: TRBD2; CDR3nt: TGCGCCAGCAGTTTGGATAGCGGGGGGCTGAAAAACATTCAGTACTTC; CDR3aa: CASSLDSGGLKNIQYF
j_gene: TRBJ1-1; len: 14; v_gene: TRBV28; abundance: many; d_gene: TRBD1; CDR3nt: TGTGCCAGCAGCCCGGACAGGGTTAACACTGAAGCTTTCTTT; CDR3aa: CASSPDRVNTEAFF
j_gene: TRBJ1-1; len: 17; v_gene: TRBV7-2; abundance: many; d_gene: TRBD1; CDR3nt: TGTGCCAGCAGCTTACTAGGAAGGACAGGGGGCGTCACTGAAGCTTTCTTT; CDR3aa: CASSLLGRTGGVTEAFF
j_gene: TRBJ2-1; len: 14; v_gene: TRBV19; abundance: few; d_gene: -; CDR3nt: TGTGCCAGTCAGGTCGGGACCGGGCCCAATGAGCAGTTCTTC; CDR3aa: CASQVGTGPNEQFF
j_gene: TRBJ2-2; len: 14; v_gene: TRBV19; abundance: few; d_gene: -; CDR3nt: TGTGCCAGTAGAGGGCAGGGCGGGCCCGGGGAGCTGTTTTTT; CDR3aa: CASRGQGGPGELFF
j_gene: TRBJ2-2; len: 14; v_gene: TRBV7-9; abundance: many; d_gene: -; CDR3nt: TGTGCCAGCAGCTTGGGCGCGAACACCGGGGAGCTGTTTTTT; CDR3aa: CASSLGANTGELFF
j_gene: TRBJ2-3; len: 15; v_gene: TRBV20-1; abundance: -; d_gene: -; CDR3nt: TGCAGTGCTCCTCCCGCCAGGGGATTCACAGATACGCAGTATTTT; CDR3aa: CSAPPARGFTDTQYF
j_gene: TRBJ1-1; len: 15; v_gene: TRBV15; abundance: many; d_gene: -; CDR3nt: TGTGCCACCAGTCCCTATGGTCGCCGGGGGACGGAAGCTTTCTTT; CDR3aa: CATSPYGRRGTEAFF
j_gene: TRBJ2-3; len: 13; v_gene: TRBV6-5; abundance: many; d_gene: -; CDR3nt: TGTGCCAGCAGAGGGGACGGCACAGATACGCAGTATTTT; CDR3aa: CASRGDGTDTQYF
j_gene: TRBJ1-6; len: 14; v_gene: TRBV5-4; abundance: few; d_gene: -; CDR3nt: TGTGCCAGCAGCGTAACTACAGGGAGGTCACCCCTCCACTTT; CDR3aa: CASSVTTGRSPLHF
j_gene: TRBJ2-1; len: 13; v_gene: TRBV29-1; abundance: many; d_gene: -; CDR3nt: TGCAGCTCCCTACGGGGCTTCACCAATGAGCAGTTCTTC; CDR3aa: CSSLRGFTNEQFF
j_gene: TRBJ2-7; len: 15; v_gene: TRBV12-3/TRBV12-4; abundance: many; d_gene: TRBD1; CDR3nt: TGTGCCAGCAGCCACCCCGGGACAGGGGTAGACGAGCAGTACTTC; CDR3aa: CASSHPGTGVDEQYF
j_gene: TRBJ1-1; len: 18; v_gene: TRBV5-1; abundance: few; d_gene: TRBD1; CDR3nt: TGCGCCAGCAGCTTGGCGGGACAGGGGCGGTTTATGAACACTGAAGCTTTCTTT; CDR3aa: CASSLAGQGRFMNTEAFF
j_gene: TRBJ2-3; len: 13; v_gene: TRBV28; abundance: many; d_gene: -; CDR3nt: TGTGCCAGCAGTTTAGGGACCCTCATTAAGCAGTATTTT; CDR3aa: CASSLGTLIKQYF
j_gene: TRBJ1-2; len: 15; v_gene: TRBV28; abundance: -; d_gene: -; CDR3nt: TGTGCCAGCAGTTTAATGGGCAGGGGCCACTATGGCTACACCTTC; CDR3aa: CASSLMGRGHYGYTF
j_gene: TRBJ2-2; len: 15; v_gene: TRBV28; abundance: many; d_gene: TRBD1; CDR3nt: TGTGCCAGCAGCTCAGGTGGACAGGGCGCCGGGGAGCTGTTTTTT; CDR3aa: CASSSGGQGAGELFF
j_gene: TRBJ2-3; len: 15; v_gene: TRBV27; abundance: few; d_gene: -; CDR3nt: TGTGCCAGCAGTTTATACGGCAGACCCACAGATACGCAGTATTTT; CDR3aa: CASSLYGRPTDTQYF
j_gene: TRBJ2-1; len: 15; v_gene: TRBV7-4; abundance: many; d_gene: -; CDR3nt: TGTGCCAGTTGGGGTGACTCGAGCTCCTACAATGAGCAGTTCTTC; CDR3aa: CASWGDSSSYNEQFF
j_gene: TRBJ2-3; len: 19; v_gene: TRBV14; abundance: many; d_gene: TRBD2; CDR3nt: TGTGCCAGCAGCCAATCCTATCGGACTAGCGGGGGCGGAGCAGATACGCAGTATTTT; CDR3aa: CASSQSYRTSGGGADTQYF
j_gene: TRBJ1-2; len: 13; v_gene: TRBV27; abundance: -; d_gene: -; CDR3nt: TGTGCCAGCAGCCCCGGGGGGACGGGAGGCTACACCTTC; CDR3aa: CASSPGGTGGYTF
j_gene: TRBJ2-1; len: 11; v_gene: TRBV7-9; abundance: many; d_gene: -; CDR3nt: TGTGCCAGCAGCTTTCAAGAGTACCGGTTCTTC; CDR3aa: CASSFQEYRFF
j_gene: TRBJ2-3; len: 14; v_gene: TRBV6-1; abundance: many; d_gene: -; CDR3nt: TGTGCCACGAGAACTGAGGGGCCGGAGGATACGCAGTATTTT; CDR3aa: CATRTEGPEDTQYF
j_gene: TRBJ2-1; len: 16; v_gene: TRBV18; abundance: -; d_gene: TRBD2; CDR3nt: TGTGCCAGCTCTTTCGGACTAGCGGCTCACTACAATGAGCAGGTCTTC; CDR3aa: CASSFGLAAHYNEQVF
j_gene: TRBJ2-3; len: 14; v_gene: TRBV7-2; abundance: many; d_gene: TRBD2; CDR3nt: TGTGCCAGCAGCCCCTTTTCGGGGGGAGATACGCAGTATTTT; CDR3aa: CASSPFSGGDTQYF
j_gene: TRBJ1-5; len: 13; v_gene: TRBV18; abundance: -; d_gene: -; CDR3nt: TGTGCCAGCTCACCAGCCACCAATCAGCCCCAGCATTTT; CDR3aa: CASSPATNQPQHF
j_gene: TRBJ2-2; len: 13; v_gene: TRBV7-8; abundance: many; d_gene: TRBD1; CDR3nt: TGTGCCAGCAGCCTCGGACAGGTCGGGGAGCTGTTTTTT; CDR3aa: CASSLGQVGELFF
j_gene: TRBJ1-1; len: 15; v_gene: TRBV28; abundance: many; d_gene: -; CDR3nt: TGTGCCAGCATCTCGGGAACCTGGGCAGGGGCTGAAGCTTTCTTT; CDR3aa: CASISGTWAGAEAFF
j_gene: TRBJ1-5; len: 12; v_gene: TRBV20-1; abundance: few; d_gene: TRBD1; CDR3nt: TGCAGTGCCTTGGGACAGGGTGAACCCCAGCATTTT; CDR3aa: CSALGQGEPQHF
j_gene: TRBJ2-3; len: 15; v_gene: TRBV5-1; abundance: -; d_gene: TRBD1; CDR3nt: TGCGCCAGCAGCTCTCGAGGGGGACAGGAGGATACGCAGTATTTT; CDR3aa: CASSSRGGQEDTQYF
j_gene: TRBJ2-1; len: 14; v_gene: TRBV7-8; abundance: many; d_gene: -; CDR3nt: TGTGCCAGCAGCTTAGGTCGGTCGCACAATGAGCAGTTCTTC; CDR3aa: CASSLGRSHNEQFF
j_gene: TRBJ2-3; len: 12; v_gene: TRBV6-5; abundance: many; d_gene: -; CDR3nt: TGTGCCAGCAGGGCAGGCACAGATACGCAGTATTTT; CDR3aa: CASRAGTDTQYF
j_gene: TRBJ2-1; len: 15; v_gene: TRBV5-1; abundance: many; d_gene: -; CDR3nt: TGCGCCAGCAGTTCCCTCGAGGCAGGGGCGCGTGAGCAGTTCTTC; CDR3aa: CASSSLEAGAREQFF
j_gene: TRBJ2-5; len: 14; v_gene: TRBV18; abundance: few; d_gene: -; CDR3nt: TGTGCCAGCTCACCCGGGACTCCCCGGGAGACCCAGTACTTC; CDR3aa: CASSPGTPRETQYF
j_gene: TRBJ2-2; len: 16; v_gene: TRBV7-6; abundance: many; d_gene: -; CDR3nt: TGTGCCAGCAGCCACCTCGGTAGCGGGAACACCGGGGAGCTGTTTTTT; CDR3aa: CASSHLGSGNTGELFF
j_gene: TRBJ2-1; len: 14; v_gene: TRBV6-1; abundance: many; d_gene: -; CDR3nt: TGTGCCAGCAGTTTTCGGGGGGCAGCGGGAGAGCAGTTCTTC; CDR3aa: CASSFRGAAGEQFF
j_gene: TRBJ2-4; len: 13; v_gene: TRBV5-4; abundance: many; d_gene: TRBD1; CDR3nt: TGTGCCAGCAGCTTAGTCACAGGGGACATTCAGTACTTC; CDR3aa: CASSLVTGDIQYF
j_gene: TRBJ2-3; len: 14; v_gene: TRBV6-1; abundance: many; d_gene: TRBD1; CDR3nt: TGTGCCAGCAAGGTCAGGGGGCCGACAGATACGCAGTATTTT; CDR3aa: CASKVRGPTDTQYF
j_gene: TRBJ2-7; len: 13; v_gene: TRBV20-1; abundance: many; d_gene: -; CDR3nt: TGCAGTGCTTCCAGGACAGAATCCTACGAGCAGTACTTC; CDR3aa: CSASRTESYEQYF